The clone carrying this TCR beta chain has just a few counts. Its antigen is unknown. TCRdb passed the RACE reads through MiXCR, listing each CDR3 protein once. The sample includes tens of thousands of distinct CDR3 sequences, 9.6% of them seen just once. CDR3 size: 14 residues. With 8 bases clipped from V and 4 bases from J, the junction kept 5 bases outside the gene matches. Germline V gives CDR1 MNHEY, CDR2 SMNVEV (reference sequence). The data stem from a study of human T cells and chemical hapten exposure. The overall study: Per-sample variation in TCR yield stemmed mainly from small pooled library volume differences.

General study findings and limits: Compared with pre-sensitization or healthy control sets, expanded TCRs clustered more.

Noted time point: pre-sensitization, week 0. Treatment: therapeutic diphenylcyclopropenone sensitization with weekly scalp DPC. Whole blood, unfractionated, served as the material for total RNA extraction. The chain links TRBV27 to TRBJ2-6; 7 nucleotides agree with TRBD2. The input for sequencing was whole blood, taken in connection with sensitization to the hapten diphenylcyclopropenone (DPC). The clonotype comes from a woman between 35 and 50 years old with alopecia areata. Some clones in this sample may be carry-over from other donors' samples. CDR3 residues: CASGRGTGANVLTF. For the CDR3, the DNA is TGTGCCAGCGGGCGGGGGACCGGGGCCAACGTCCTGACTTTC.